Listed below are T cell receptor beta chains from one sample, sequenced in a study of blood T cells in healthy people across ages. TCRdb used MiXCR to reprocess the 5' RACE reads, holding one entry per CDR3 protein. The sample has some 930,000 distinct CDR3 sequences; 29% are singletons. These same records also appear under a second study, on T cells of mothers and their children.

What was sequenced was blood. The receptors derive from a woman in her forties in good health. Each CDR3 is given with its conserved first and last residue. Each record gives: V gene, D gene, clone size, J gene, CDR3 DNA, CDR3 protein. D genes are given only for firm matches. Some rows have no size entry. The others give once, few or many, or a class for an expanded clone.

TRBV28	-	-	TRBJ1-1	TGTGCCAGCAGTCGACTTGACACGCCAACTGAAGCTTTCTTT	CASSRLDTPTEAFF
TRBV6-2/TRBV6-3	-	many	TRBJ2-7	TGTGCCAGCAGTTACTGGGGACGGCAGATGGGAACCTACGAGCAGTACTTC	CASSYWGRQMGTYEQYF
TRBV10-3	TRBD2	-	TRBJ2-3	TGTGCCATCAGTGGGGAGCGGGGGGCCCGGGCTAGCACAGATACGCAGTATTTT	CAISGERGARASTDTQYF
TRBV29-1	TRBD1	-	TRBJ2-7	TGCAGCGGAACAGGGGCAGGGTCCTACGAGCAGTACTTC	CSGTGAGSYEQYF
TRBV20-1	-	-	TRBJ1-2	TGCAGTGCTAGAAATGGCGAGACGAACTATGGCTACACCTTC	CSARNGETNYGYTF
TRBV12-3/TRBV12-4	-	-	TRBJ2-7	TGTGCCAGCTCCTTTTCCGGACCCGGGGCCAGATTGACCTGCGAGCAGTACTTC	CASSFSGPGARLTCEQYF
TRBV9	-	-	TRBJ2-3	TGTGCCAGCAGCGTACAACCGATTCAGGCAGATACGCAGTATTTT	CASSVQPIQADTQYF
TRBV5-1	-	few	TRBJ1-1	TGCGCCAGCAGCTTGGGGACGTCCAGGCTAAACTGGGACACTGAAGCTTTCTTT	CASSLGTSRLNWDTEAFF
TRBV6-1	TRBD2	many	TRBJ2-6	TGTGCCATCACTTCGGGGGGCTCTGGGGCCAACGTCCTGACTTTC	CAITSGGSGANVLTF
TRBV19	TRBD1	-	TRBJ1-1	TGTGCCAGTACAGGGGGCGAGAACACTGAAGCTTTCTTT	CASTGGENTEAFF
TRBV20-1	TRBD2	-	TRBJ2-3	TGCAGTGCCCAACGACTAGCGGGGGGGCCCACAGATACGCAGTATTTT	CSAQRLAGGPTDTQYF
TRBV7-2	-	-	TRBJ1-2	TGTGCCAGCAGCTTAGAAAAGGCCGACAGGTTAGGCTACACCTTC	CASSLEKADRLGYTF
TRBV4-1	-	-	TRBJ2-7	TGCGCCAGCAGCCAAGAGCAGGGTCGCAGGGTAGGAAGCGAGCAGTACTTC	CASSQEQGRRVGSEQYF